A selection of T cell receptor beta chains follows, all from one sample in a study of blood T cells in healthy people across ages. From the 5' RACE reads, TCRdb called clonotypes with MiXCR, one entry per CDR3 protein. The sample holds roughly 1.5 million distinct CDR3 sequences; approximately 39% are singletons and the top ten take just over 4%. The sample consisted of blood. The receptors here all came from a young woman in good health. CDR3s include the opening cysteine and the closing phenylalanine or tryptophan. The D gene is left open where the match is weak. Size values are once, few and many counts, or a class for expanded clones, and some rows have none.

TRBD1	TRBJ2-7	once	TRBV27	TGTGCCAGCATTGACACGACAGGGTGGTACGAGCAGTACTTC	CASIDTTGWYEQYF
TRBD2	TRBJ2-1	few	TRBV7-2	TGTGCCAGCAGCCTCCCTCTTACCGGGACTAGTGACAATGAGCAGTTCTTC	CASSLPLTGTSDNEQFF
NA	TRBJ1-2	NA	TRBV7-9	TGTGCCAGCAGCTTAGAGGGGGACGGAAACTATGGCTACACCTTC	CASSLEGDGNYGYTF
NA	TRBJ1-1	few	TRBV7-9	TGTGCCAGCAGCCCCGCTCATGGGACTGAAGCTTTCTTT	CASSPAHGTEAFF
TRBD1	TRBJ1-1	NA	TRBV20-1	TGCAGTGCCAGACAGGGGCGAGACACTGAAGCTTTCTTT	CSARQGRDTEAFF
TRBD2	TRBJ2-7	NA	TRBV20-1	TGCAGTGCTAGAGGAGTACGGGAGGGCCCCTACGAGCAGTACTTC	CSARGVREGPYEQYF
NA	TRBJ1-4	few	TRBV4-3	TGCGCCAGCAGCCAGTACGCACCCCGGAGGGGCAGGGGTAATGAAAAACTGTTTTTT	CASSQYAPRRGRGNEKLFF
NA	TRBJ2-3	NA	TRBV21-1	TGTGCCAGCGCCGGGACTAGCGGGAGTACTAGCACAGATACGCAGTATTTT	CASAGTSGSTSTDTQYF
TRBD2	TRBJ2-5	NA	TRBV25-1	TGTGCCAGCAGTGACGCCGGGACTAGCGGTCGAAATGAGCAGTACTTC	CASSDAGTSGRNEQYF
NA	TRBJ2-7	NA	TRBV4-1	TGCGCCAGCAGCCAAGCCCCCCACTACGAGCAGTACTTC	CASSQAPHYEQYF
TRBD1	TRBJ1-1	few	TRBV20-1	TGCAGTGCTAGAGGTAGCGGCGACAGGGGTCGTACTGAAGCTTTCTTT	CSARGSGDRGRTEAFF